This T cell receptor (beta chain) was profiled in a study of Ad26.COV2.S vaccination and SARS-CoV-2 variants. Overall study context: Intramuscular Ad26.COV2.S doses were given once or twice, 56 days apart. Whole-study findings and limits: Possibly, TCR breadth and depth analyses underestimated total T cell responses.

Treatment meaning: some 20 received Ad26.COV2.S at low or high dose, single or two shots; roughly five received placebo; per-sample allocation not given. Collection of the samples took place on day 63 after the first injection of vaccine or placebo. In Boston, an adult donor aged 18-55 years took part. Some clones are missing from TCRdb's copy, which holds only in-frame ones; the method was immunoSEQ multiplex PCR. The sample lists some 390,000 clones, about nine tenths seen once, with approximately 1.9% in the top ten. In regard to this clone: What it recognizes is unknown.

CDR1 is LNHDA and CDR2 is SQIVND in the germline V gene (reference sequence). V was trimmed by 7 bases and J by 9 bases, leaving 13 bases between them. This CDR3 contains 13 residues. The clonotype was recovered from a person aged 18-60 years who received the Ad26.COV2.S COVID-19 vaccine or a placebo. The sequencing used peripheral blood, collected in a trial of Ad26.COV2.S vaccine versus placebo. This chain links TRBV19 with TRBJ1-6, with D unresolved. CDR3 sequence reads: CASTGKRGSPLHF. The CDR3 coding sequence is TGTGCCAGTACCGGTAAAAGAGGTTCACCCCTCCACTTT.